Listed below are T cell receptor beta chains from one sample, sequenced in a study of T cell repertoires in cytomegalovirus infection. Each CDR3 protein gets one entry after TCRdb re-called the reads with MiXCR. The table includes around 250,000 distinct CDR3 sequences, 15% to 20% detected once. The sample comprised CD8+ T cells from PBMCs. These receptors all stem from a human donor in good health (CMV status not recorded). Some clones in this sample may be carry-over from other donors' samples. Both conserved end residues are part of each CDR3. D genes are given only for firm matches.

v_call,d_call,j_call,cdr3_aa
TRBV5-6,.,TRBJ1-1,CASSPTQNTEAFF
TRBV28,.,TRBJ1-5,CASSLAGGGSVYSNQPQHF
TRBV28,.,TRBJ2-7,CDSTTKAGTEAYEQYF
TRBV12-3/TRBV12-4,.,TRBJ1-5,CASSLGFRGGGEDNQPQHF
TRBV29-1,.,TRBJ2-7,CSVETPREQYF
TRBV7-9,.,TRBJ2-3,CASSPSEGLGIDTQYF
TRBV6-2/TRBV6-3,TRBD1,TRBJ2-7,CASTTNIKPGQGFYEQYF
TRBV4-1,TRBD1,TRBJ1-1,CASSQAGTGGITEAFF
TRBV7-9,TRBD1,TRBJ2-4,CASSLAILPGGELAKNIQYF
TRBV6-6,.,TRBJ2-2,CASSFGLPSGELFF
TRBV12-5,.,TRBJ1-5,CASGLVSGPNQPQHF
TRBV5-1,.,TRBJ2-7,CASSLVGGRGNEQYF
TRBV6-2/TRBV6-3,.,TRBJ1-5,CASRPRDNQPQHF
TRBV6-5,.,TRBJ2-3,CASSKTGRRDTQYF
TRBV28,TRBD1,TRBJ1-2,CASSTPRDRDPYGYTF
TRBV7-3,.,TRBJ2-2,CASSLIGAGELFF
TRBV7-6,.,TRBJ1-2,CASSSARQIVNYGYTF
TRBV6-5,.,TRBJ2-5,CASSYRGYETQYF
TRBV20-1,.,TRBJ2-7,CSARPGPHQNTYEQYF
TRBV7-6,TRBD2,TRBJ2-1,CASSLVSSGGADEQFF